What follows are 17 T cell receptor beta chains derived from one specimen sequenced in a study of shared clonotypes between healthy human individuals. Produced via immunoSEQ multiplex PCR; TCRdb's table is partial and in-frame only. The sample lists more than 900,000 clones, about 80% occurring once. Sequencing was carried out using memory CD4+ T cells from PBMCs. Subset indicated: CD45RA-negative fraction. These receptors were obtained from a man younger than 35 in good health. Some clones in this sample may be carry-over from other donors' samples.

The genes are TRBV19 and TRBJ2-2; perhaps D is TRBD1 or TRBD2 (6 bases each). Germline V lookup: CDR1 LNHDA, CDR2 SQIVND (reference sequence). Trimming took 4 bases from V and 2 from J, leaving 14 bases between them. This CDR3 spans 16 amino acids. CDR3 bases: TGTGCCAGTAGTAGGTTCGGGGGCCCAAACACCGGGGAGCTGTTTTTT. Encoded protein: CASSRFGGPNTGELFF.

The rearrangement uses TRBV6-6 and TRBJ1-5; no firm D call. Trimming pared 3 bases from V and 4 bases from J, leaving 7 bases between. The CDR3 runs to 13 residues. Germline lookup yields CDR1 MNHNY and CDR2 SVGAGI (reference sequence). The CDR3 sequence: CASSYTTNQPQHF. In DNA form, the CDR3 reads TGTGCCAGCAGTTATACAACAAATCAGCCCCAGCATTTT.

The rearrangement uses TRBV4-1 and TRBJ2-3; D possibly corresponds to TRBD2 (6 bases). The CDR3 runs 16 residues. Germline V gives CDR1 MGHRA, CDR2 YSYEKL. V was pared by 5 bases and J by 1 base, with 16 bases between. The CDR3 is CASSSTPLAGTDTQYF. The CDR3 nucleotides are TGCGCCAGCAGCTCAACCCCCTTAGCGGGCACAGATACGCAGTATTTT.

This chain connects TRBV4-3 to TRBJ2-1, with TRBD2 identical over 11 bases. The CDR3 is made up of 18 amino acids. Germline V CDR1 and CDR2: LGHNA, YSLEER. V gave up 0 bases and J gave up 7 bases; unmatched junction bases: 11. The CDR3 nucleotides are TGCGCCAGCAGCCAAGACCCTAGCGGGAGGAAGTATGGGAATGAGCAGTTCTTC. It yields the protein CASSQDPSGRKYGNEQFF.

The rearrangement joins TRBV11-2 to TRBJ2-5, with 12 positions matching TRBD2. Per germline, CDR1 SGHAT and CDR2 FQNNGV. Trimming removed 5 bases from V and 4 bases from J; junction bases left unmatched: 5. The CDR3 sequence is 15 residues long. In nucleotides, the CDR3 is TGTGCCAGCAGCACGCGACTAGCGGGAGCAGAGACCCAGTACTTC. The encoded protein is CASSTRLAGAETQYF.

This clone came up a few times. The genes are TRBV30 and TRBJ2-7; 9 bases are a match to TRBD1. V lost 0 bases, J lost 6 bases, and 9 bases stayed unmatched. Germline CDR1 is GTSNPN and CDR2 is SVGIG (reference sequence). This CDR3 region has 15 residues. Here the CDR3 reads CAWSVRDRELGEQYF. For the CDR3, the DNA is TGTGCCTGGAGTGTACGGGACAGGGAATTAGGCGAGCAGTACTTC.

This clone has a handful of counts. CDR3 in amino acids: CASTLGQNQPQHF. In nucleotides, the CDR3 is TGTGCCAGCACCCTGGGACAGAATCAGCCCCAGCATTTT. The chain is built from TRBV7-2 and TRBJ1-5, with 7 bases lining up with TRBD1. J was trimmed by 4 bases and V by 7 bases; bases with no gene match: 4. This CDR3 has 13 residues. Looked up from germline, CDR1 is SGHTA and CDR2 is FQGNSA.

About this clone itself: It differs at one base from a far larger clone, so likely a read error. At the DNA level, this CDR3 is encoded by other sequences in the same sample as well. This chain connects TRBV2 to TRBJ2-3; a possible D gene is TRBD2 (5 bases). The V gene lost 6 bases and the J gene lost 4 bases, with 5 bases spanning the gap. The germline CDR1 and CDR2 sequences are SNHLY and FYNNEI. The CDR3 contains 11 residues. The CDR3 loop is CASSGADTQYF. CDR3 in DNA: TGTGCCAGCAGCGGGGCAGATACGCAGTATTTT. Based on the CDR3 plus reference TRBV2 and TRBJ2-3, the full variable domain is EPEVTQTPSHQVTQMGQEVILRCVPISNHLYFYWYRQILGQKVEFLVSFYNNEISEKSEIFDDQFSVERPDGSNFTLKIRSTKLEDSAMYFCASSGADTQYFGPGTRLTVL.

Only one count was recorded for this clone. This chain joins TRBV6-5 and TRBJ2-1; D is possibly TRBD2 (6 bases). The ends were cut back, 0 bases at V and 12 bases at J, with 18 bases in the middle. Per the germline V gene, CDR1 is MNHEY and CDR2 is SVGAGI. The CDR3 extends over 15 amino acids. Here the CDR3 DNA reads TGTGCCAGCAGTTACTCGCGGGGCGGGGTGCGGGGGCAGTTCTTC. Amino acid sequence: CASSYSRGGVRGQFF.

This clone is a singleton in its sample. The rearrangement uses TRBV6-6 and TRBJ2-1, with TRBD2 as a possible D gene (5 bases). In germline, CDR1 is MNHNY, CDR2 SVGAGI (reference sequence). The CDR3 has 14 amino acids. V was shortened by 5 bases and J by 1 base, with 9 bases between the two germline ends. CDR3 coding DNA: TGTGCCAGCAGTAAAGCGGAATCCTACAATGAGCAGTTCTTC. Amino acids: CASSKAESYNEQFF.

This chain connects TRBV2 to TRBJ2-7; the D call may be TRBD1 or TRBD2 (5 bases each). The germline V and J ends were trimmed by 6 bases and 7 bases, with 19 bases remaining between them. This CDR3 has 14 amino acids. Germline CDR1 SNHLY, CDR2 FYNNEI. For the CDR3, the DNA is TGTGCCAGCAGGGCTCCGGGACGTGGCTTGGAGCAGTACTTC. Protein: CASRAPGRGLEQYF.

The CDR3 protein is CASSFLSGRSTDTQYF. DNA of the CDR3: TGTGCCAGCAGTTTCCTAAGCGGGAGAAGCACAGATACGCAGTATTTT. This chain connects TRBV27 to TRBJ2-3; TRBD2 matches 8 bases. The CDR3 has 16 residues. After removal of 3 bases from V and 0 bases from J, the junction contained 5 bases not matched to a gene. Germline CDR1 reads MNHEY; CDR2 reads SMNVEV (reference sequence).

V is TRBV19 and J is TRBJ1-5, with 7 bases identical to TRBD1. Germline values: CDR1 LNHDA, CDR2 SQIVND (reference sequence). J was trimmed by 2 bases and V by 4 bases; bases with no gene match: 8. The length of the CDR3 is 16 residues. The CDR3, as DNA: TGTGCCAGTAGTAGAAGACAGGGCGCTCGCAATCAGCCCCAGCATTTT. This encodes CASSRRQGARNQPQHF.

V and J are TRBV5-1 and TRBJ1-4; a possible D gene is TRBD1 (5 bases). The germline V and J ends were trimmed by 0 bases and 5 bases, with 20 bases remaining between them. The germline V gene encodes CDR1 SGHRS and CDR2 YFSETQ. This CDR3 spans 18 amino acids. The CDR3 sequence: CASSLDPGALGGNEKLFF. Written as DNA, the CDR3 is TGCGCCAGCAGCTTGGATCCGGGAGCCCTCGGGGGAAATGAAAAACTGTTTTTT. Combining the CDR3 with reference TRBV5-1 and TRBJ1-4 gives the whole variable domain KAGVTQTPRYLIKTRGQQVTLSCSPISGHRSVSWYQQTPGQGLQFLFEYFSETQRNKGNFPGRFSGRQFSNSRSEMNVSTLELGDSALYLCASSLDPGALGGNEKLFFGSGTQLSVL.

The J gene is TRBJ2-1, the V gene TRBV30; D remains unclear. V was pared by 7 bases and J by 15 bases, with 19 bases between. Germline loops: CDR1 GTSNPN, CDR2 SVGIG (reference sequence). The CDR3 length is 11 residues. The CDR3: CASGSPPLRFF. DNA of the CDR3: TGTGCCTCCGGGTCCCCCCCCCTCCGGTTCTTC.

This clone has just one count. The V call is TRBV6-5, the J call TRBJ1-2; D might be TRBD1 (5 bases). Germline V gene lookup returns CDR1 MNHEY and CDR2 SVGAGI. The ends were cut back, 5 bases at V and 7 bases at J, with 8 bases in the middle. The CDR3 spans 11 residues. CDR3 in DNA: TGTGCCAGCAGTCCAGGGCTTGGCTACACCTTC. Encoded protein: CASSPGLGYTF.

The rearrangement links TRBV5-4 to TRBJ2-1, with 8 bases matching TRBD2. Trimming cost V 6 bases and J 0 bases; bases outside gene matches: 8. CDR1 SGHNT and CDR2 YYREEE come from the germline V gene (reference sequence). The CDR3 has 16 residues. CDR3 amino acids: CASTRGGGSSYNEQFF. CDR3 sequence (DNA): TGTGCCAGCACCCGGGGGGGCGGGAGCTCCTACAATGAGCAGTTCTTC. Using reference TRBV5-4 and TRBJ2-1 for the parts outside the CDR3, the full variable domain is ETGVTQSPTHLIKTRGQQVTLRCSSQSGHNTVSWYQQALGQGPQFIFQYYREEENGRGNFPPRFSGLQFPNYSSELNVNALELDDSALYLCASTRGGGSSYNEQFFGPGTRLTVL.